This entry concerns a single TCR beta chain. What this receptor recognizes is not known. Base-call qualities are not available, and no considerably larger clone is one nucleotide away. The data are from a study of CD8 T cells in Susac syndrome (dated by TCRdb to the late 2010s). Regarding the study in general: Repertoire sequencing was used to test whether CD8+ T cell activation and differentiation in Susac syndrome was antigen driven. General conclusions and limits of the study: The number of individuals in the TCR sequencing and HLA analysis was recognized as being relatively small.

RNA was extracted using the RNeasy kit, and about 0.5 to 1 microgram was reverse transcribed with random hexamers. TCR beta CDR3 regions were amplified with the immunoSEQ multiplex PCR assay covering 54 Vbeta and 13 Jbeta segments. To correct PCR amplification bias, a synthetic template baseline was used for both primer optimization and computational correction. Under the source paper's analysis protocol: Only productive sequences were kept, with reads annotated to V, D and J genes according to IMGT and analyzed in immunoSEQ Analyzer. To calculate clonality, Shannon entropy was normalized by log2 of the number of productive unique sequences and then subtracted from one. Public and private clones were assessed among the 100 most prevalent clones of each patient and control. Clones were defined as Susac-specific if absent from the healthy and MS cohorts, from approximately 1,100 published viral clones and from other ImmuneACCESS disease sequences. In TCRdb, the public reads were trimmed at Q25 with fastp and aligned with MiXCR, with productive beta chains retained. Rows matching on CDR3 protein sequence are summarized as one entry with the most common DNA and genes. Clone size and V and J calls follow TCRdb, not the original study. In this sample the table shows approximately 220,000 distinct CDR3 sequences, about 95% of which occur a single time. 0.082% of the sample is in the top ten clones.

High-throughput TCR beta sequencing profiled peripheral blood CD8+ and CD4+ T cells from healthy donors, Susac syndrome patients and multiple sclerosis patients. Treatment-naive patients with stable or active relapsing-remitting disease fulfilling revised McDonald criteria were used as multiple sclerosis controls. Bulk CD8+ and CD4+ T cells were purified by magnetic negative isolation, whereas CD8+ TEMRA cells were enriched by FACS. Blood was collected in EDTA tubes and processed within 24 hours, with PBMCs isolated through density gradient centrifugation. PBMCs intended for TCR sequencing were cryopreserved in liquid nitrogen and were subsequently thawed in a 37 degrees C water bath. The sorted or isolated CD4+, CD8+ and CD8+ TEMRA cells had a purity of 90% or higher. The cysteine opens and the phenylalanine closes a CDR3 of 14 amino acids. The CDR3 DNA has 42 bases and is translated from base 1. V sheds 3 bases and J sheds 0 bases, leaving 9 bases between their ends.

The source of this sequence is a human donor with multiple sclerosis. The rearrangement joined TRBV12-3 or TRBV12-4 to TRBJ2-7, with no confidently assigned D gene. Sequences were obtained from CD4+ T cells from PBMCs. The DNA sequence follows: TGTGCCAGCAGTTTCCCGGGCCCCTCCTACGAGCAGTACTTC. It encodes CASSFPGPSYEQYF.